This TCR beta chain was observed in a study of shared clonotypes between healthy human individuals. Study-wide points: Shared clonotypes across all four donors exceeded non-shared ones in generation probability. In general, naive subsets displayed greater estimated richness than memory subsets did.

Each PCR replicate from the sorted subsets contained roughly 210 ng DNA, which is tens of thousands of T cell genomes. In the authors' workflow: Filtering differed, since immunoSEQ gave only junction sequences and no quality scores. TCRdb's table, derived via immunoSEQ multiplex PCR, lists solely in-frame clones and lacks some. V and J calls and clone size are copied from that table; D and trimming were computed from the DNA. The table shows 2 million to 2.5 million clones, with approximately 94% occurring only once. CD45RO-negative, CCR7-selected cells formed the naive CD8 fraction, which excluded terminally differentiated effector memory CD45RA+ cells. The CDR3 length is 17 residues. V was shortened by 6 bases and J by 5 bases, with 23 bases between the two germline ends. CDR1 MRHNA and CDR2 SNTAGT come from the germline V gene. About this clone: Antigen unknown.

The receptor comes from a man aged 18 to 29 in good health. The chain carries TRBV6-4 and TRBJ1-5, with no clear D. Specimen: naive CD8+ T cells sorted from blood. In DNA form, the CDR3 reads TGTGCCAGCAGCCTACCGCGTCAAGTCTTTGGGTATCAGCCCCAGCATTTT. Translation: CASSLPRQVFGYQPQHF.